Presented here are 19 T cell receptor beta chains from one specimen sequenced in a study of blood T cell repertoires in COVID-19. Clones were sequenced by immunoSEQ multiplex PCR, and TCRdb holds only the in-frame ones, with some missing. The sample has roughly 76,000 clones; 85% to 90% are singletons. Sequenced: PBMCs or T cells enriched from blood (not recorded which). The receptor set was obtained from a woman aged 45-65 years with acute COVID-19.

This clone has just one count. The CDR3 nucleotides are TGCAGCGTCTCTACTAGCGGGTCGGTCGATGAGCAGTTCTTC. This gives the protein CSVSTSGSVDEQFF. The chain combines TRBV29-1 with TRBJ2-1, with 9 bases that match TRBD2. V trimming: 6 bases; J trimming: 8 bases; junction bases outside the gene matches: 11. Germline V gene lookup returns CDR1 SQVTM and CDR2 ANQGSEA. The CDR3 totals 14 residues.

The V gene is TRBV20-1, the J gene TRBJ1-2; D gene uncertain. The CDR3 sequence is 11 residues long. Trimming cost V 1 base and J 5 bases, with 5 bases left between them. CDR1 and CDR2 from the germline V gene are DFQATT and SNEGSKA (reference sequence). CDR3 nucleotide sequence: TGCAGTGCTAGAGGCGAGTATGGCTACACCTTC. This translates into CSARGEYGYTF.

This chain uses TRBV6-1 with TRBJ1-5; no reliable D call. CDR1 is MNHNS, CDR2 SASEGT, per germline. Trimming shortened V by 2 bases and J by 1 base, and 9 bases separated the two germline ends. The CDR3 loop spans 15 amino acids. The CDR3, as DNA: TGTGCCAGCAGTGAAAATTTCAGGAGCAATCAGCCCCAGCATTTT. Encoded protein: CASSENFRSNQPQHF.

V gene TRBV5-4 combines with J gene TRBJ1-2; TRBD1 aligns across 8 bases. Germline V gene data show CDR1 as SGHNT and CDR2 as YYREEE (reference sequence). The V and J ends lost 0 bases and 4 bases, in that order; junction bases with no gene match: 5. The CDR3 is 15 residues long. CDR3 in DNA: TGTGCCAGCAGCTTGGTACAGGGGGTTCCCTATGGCTACACCTTC. Protein product: CASSLVQGVPYGYTF.

The genes are TRBV29-1 and TRBJ1-1; no definite D call. V gave up 7 bases and J gave up 1 base, with 10 bases separating them. Germline V gene lookup returns CDR1 SQVTM and CDR2 ANQGSEA. The CDR3 spans 12 residues. CDR3 bases: TGCAGCGCGGGAGGCGGGAACACTGAAGCTTTCTTT. Protein product: CSAGGGNTEAFF. Combining the CDR3 with reference TRBV29-1 and TRBJ1-1 gives the whole variable domain SAVISQKPSRDICQRGTSLTIQCQVDSQVTMMFWYRQQPGQSLTLIATANQGSEATYESGFVIDKFPISRPNLTFSTLTVSNMSPEDSSIYLCSAGGGNTEAFFGQGTRLTVV.

The chain has TRBV25-1 and TRBJ2-7, with TRBD2 matching 11 bases. The length of the CDR3 is 16 residues. The germline V gene encodes CDR1 MGHDK and CDR2 SYGVNS. The J segment lost 4 bases and the V segment lost 1 base, leaving 6 bases of the junction unmatched. The CDR3 is CASSEFGTSGEYEQYF. The CDR3 DNA reads as TGTGCCAGCAGTGAATTCGGGACTAGCGGAGAGTACGAGCAGTACTTC.

The chain combines TRBV6-2 or TRBV6-3 with TRBJ1-1, with a weak D call TRBD1 (6 bases). The CDR3 loop spans 15 amino acids. V was pared by 0 bases and J by 5 bases, with 13 bases between. Germline loops: CDR1 MNHEY, CDR2 SVGEGT. The CDR3 DNA follows: TGTGCCAGCAGTTACTCGGGGGCAGGGGTAACTGAAGCTTTCTTT. Its protein product is CASSYSGAGVTEAFF.

The chain has TRBV7-6 and TRBJ2-5, with D possibly matching TRBD2 (5 bases). CDR1 SGHVS and CDR2 FNYEAQ come from the germline V gene. This CDR3 has 15 amino acids. Trimming left V 5 bases short and J 3 bases short, with 16 bases between. Here the CDR3 reads CASSPLATGKETQYF. CDR3 bases: TGTGCCAGCAGCCCGCTAGCTACTGGGAAAGAGACCCAGTACTTC.

This rearrangement joins TRBV7-6 to TRBJ2-1; a weak D match, TRBD1 (5 bases). With 5 bases removed from V and 0 bases from J, the gap between germline ends came to 11 bases. Germline V gene lookup returns CDR1 SGHVS and CDR2 FNYEAQ. The CDR3 totals 15 residues. The CDR3 DNA is TGTGCCAGCAGCAAACCAAGGGGCTCCTACAATGAGCAGTTCTTC. As protein: CASSKPRGSYNEQFF.

This chain joins TRBV4-1 and TRBJ2-7; no definite D call. CDR1 MGHRA and CDR2 YSYEKL come from the germline V gene. This CDR3 is 17 amino acids long. V gave up 0 bases and J gave up 2 bases, with 17 bases separating them. DNA of the CDR3: TGCGCCAGCAGCCAAGATCCCCGTCAGGCCACCACCTACGAGCAGTACTTC. Translating it yields CASSQDPRQATTYEQYF.

The V gene is TRBV7-2, the J gene TRBJ1-5; D gene unclear. V was pared by 5 bases and J by 4 bases, with 12 bases between. Germline V gene sequence: CDR1 SGHTA, CDR2 FQGNSA. The CDR3 spans 14 residues. DNA for the CDR3: TGTGCCAGCAGCACGGGAAGCCTTAATCAGCCCCAGCATTTT. Protein: CASSTGSLNQPQHF.

The chain combines TRBV27 with TRBJ1-2, with TRBD1 matching 8 bases. The CDR3 loop spans 14 amino acids. The germline CDR1 and CDR2 sequences are MNHEY and SMNVEV (reference sequence). V gave up 5 bases and J gave up 4 bases; unmatched junction bases: 6. As DNA, the CDR3 is TGTGCCAGCAGTATGAACAGGGGGAGCTATGGCTACACCTTC. Protein product: CASSMNRGSYGYTF.

This chain uses TRBV29-1 with TRBJ1-1; TRBD1 matches at 10 bases. Germline values: CDR1 SQVTM, CDR2 ANQGSEA. The V gene end was trimmed by 7 bases and the J gene end by 5 bases; junction bases not matched to a gene: 7. The CDR3 totals 13 residues. CDR3 in DNA: TGCAGCGCGAGGACAGGGGGAGAAACTGAAGCTTTCTTT. This translates into CSARTGGETEAFF.

The chain carries TRBV25-1 and TRBJ2-5, with 8 bases matching TRBD2. This CDR3 contains 14 residues. Trimming removed 6 bases from V and 1 base from J; junction bases left unmatched: 4. Germline lookup yields CDR1 MGHDK and CDR2 SYGVNS. Here the CDR3 reads CASSGTRLQETQYF. CDR3 bases: TGTGCCAGCAGCGGGACTAGACTCCAAGAGACCCAGTACTTC.

The chain carries TRBV27 and TRBJ1-2, with 8 bases lining up with TRBD1. The CDR3 runs 14 residues. Germline V gene sequence: CDR1 MNHEY, CDR2 SMNVEV (reference sequence). Trimming cost V 5 bases and J 5 bases; bases outside gene matches: 7. CDR3 sequence (DNA): TGTGCCAGCAGTCGAGGGACAGGATTTTATGGCTACACCTTC. Amino acids: CASSRGTGFYGYTF.

This chain connects TRBV30 to TRBJ1-2, with D perhaps TRBD1 (6 bases). The V gene's germline CDR1 is GTSNPN and CDR2 SVGIG (reference sequence). Trimming left V 3 bases short and J 6 bases short, with 14 bases between. The CDR3 sequence is 13 residues long. The CDR3 region is CAWRRQQGDGYTF. The DNA for the CDR3 is TGTGCCTGGAGACGCCAACAGGGAGATGGCTACACCTTC. The full variable domain, with the rest looked up from reference TRBV30 and TRBJ1-2, is SQTIHQWPATLVQPVGSPLSLECTVEGTSNPNLYWYRQAAGRGLQLLFYSVGIGQISSEVPQNLSASRPQDRQFILSSKKLLLSDSGFYLCAWRRQQGDGYTFGSGTRLTVV.

This chain joins TRBV11-3 and TRBJ2-5; 8 positions agree with TRBD1. Germline V lookup: CDR1 SGHNT, CDR2 YENEEA. The CDR3 contains 14 residues. The V and J ends lost 5 bases and 2 bases, in that order; junction bases with no gene match: 4. CDR3 protein: CASSPGTGQETQYF. CDR3 nucleotide sequence: TGTGCCAGCAGCCCCGGGACAGGTCAAGAGACCCAGTACTTC.

J is TRBJ1-1 and V is TRBV9; D call uncertain. CDR3 length: 14 amino acids. Germline V gene sequence: CDR1 SGDLS, CDR2 YYNGEE. V was pared by 0 bases and J by 5 bases, with 11 bases between. The CDR3 region is CASSVDPGGTEAFF. The DNA for the CDR3 is TGTGCCAGCAGCGTAGATCCGGGAGGGACTGAAGCTTTCTTT.

This clone came up once. The chain employs TRBV5-1 and TRBJ1-2; TRBD1 matches 10 bases. J lost 11 bases, V lost 0 bases, and 10 bases had no gene match. Germline CDR1 reads SGHRS; CDR2 reads YFSETQ. This CDR3 has 15 amino acids. The CDR3 DNA is TGCGCCAGCAGCTTGGAGGTTGGGGGACAGGGGATTTACACCTTC. It specifies CASSLEVGGQGIYTF.